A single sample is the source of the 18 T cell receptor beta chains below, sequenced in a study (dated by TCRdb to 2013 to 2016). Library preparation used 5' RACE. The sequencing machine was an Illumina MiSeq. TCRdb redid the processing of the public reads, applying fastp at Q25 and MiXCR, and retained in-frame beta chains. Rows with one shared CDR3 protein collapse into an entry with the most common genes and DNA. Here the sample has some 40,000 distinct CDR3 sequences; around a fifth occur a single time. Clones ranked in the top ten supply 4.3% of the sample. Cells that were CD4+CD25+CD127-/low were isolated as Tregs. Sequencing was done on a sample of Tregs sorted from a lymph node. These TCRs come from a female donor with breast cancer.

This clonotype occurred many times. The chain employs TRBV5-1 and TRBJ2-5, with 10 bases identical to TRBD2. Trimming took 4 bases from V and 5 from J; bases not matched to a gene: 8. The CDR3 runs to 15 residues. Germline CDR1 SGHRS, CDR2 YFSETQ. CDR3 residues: CASSTLAGEGETQYF. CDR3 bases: TGCGCCAGCAGCACCCTAGCGGGAGAGGGTGAGACCCAGTACTTC.

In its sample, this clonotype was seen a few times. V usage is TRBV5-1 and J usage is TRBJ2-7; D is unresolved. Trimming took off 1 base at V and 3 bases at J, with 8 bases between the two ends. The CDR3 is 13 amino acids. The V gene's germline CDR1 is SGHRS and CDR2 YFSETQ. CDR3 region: CASSLRSGYEQYF. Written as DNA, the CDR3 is TGCGCCAGCAGCTTGCGTTCGGGCTACGAGCAGTACTTC.

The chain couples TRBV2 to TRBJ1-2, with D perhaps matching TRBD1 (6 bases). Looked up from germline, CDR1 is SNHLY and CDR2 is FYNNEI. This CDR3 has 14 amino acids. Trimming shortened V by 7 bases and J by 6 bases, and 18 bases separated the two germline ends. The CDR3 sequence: CASTPAGGGNGYTF. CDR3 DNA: TGTGCCAGCACCCCGGCCGGAGGGGGAAATGGCTACACCTTC. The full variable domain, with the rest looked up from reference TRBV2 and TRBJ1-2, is EPEVTQTPSHQVTQMGQEVILRCVPISNHLYFYWYRQILGQKVEFLVSFYNNEISEKSEIFDDQFSVERPDGSNFTLKIRSTKLEDSAMYFCASTPAGGGNGYTFGSGTRLTVV.

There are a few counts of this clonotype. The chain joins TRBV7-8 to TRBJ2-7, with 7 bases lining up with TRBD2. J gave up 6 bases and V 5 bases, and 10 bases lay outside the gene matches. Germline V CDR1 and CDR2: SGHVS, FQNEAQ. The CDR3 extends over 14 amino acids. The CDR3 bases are TGTGCCAGCAGCCCGGGGGGATTAGGACTCGAGCAGTACTTC. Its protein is CASSPGGLGLEQYF.

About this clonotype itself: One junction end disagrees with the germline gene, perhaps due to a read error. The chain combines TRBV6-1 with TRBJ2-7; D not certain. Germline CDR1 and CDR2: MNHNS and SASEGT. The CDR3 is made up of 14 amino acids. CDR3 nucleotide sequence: TGCGCCAGCAGTGAAGGCACCAGCACCTACGAGCAGTACTTC. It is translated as CASSEGTSTYEQYF.

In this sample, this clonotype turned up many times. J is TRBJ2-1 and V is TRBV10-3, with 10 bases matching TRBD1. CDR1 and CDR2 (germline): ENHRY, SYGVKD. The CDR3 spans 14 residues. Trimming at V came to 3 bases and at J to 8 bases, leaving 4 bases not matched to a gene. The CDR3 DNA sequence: TGTGCCATCAGTGATAGGACAGGGGGAGATGAGCAGTTCTTC. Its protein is CAISDRTGGDEQFF.

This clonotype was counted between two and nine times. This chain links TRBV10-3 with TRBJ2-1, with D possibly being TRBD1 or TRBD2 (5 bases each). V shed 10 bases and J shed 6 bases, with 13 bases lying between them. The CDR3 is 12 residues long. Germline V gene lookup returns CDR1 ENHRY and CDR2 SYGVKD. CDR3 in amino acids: CATRGATNEQFF. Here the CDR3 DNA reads TGTGCCACCCGGGGCGCTACCAATGAGCAGTTCTTC.

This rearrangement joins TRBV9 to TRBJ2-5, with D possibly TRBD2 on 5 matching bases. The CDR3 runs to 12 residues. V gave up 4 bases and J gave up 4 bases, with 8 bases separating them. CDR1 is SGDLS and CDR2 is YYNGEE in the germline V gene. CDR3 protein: CASSPRGETQYF. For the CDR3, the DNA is TGTGCCAGCAGCCCCCGGGGAGAGACCCAGTACTTC.

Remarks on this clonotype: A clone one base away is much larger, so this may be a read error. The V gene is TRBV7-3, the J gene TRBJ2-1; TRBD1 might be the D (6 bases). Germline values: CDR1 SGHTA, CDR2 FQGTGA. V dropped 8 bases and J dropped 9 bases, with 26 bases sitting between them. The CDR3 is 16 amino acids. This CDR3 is CASGPNALQGSSEQFF. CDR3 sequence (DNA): TGTGCCAGCGGCCCCAATGCTCTGCAGGGGTCGAGTGAGCAGTTCTTC.

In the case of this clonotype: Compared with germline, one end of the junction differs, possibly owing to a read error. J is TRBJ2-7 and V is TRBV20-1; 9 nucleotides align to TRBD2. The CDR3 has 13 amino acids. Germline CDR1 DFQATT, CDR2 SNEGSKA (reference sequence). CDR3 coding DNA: TGCAGTGCCAGAGCGGGAGGTTCTTACGAGCAGTACTTC. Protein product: CSARAGGSYEQYF.

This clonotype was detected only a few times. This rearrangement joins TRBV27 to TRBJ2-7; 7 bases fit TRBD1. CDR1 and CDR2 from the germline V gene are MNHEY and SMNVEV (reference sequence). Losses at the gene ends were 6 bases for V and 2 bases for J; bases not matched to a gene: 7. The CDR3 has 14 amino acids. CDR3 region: CASRTGASPYEQYF. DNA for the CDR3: TGTGCCAGCAGAACAGGGGCTTCACCCTACGAGCAGTACTTC.

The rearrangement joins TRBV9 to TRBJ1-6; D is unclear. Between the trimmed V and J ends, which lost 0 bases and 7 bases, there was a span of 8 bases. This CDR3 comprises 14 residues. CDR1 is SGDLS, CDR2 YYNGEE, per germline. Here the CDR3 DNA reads TGTGCCAGCAGCGTAGGGTCTGCAAATTCACCCCTCCACTTT. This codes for CASSVGSANSPLHF.

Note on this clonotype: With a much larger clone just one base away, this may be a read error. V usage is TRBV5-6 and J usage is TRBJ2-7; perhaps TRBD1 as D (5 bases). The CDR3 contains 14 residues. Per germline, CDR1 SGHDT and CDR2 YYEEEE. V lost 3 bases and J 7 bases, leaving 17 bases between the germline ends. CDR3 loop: CASSSPAGLNEQYF. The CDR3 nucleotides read TGTGCCAGCAGCTCACCAGCAGGGTTAAATGAGCAGTACTTC.

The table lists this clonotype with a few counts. This CDR3 is CASSVVGWPSYNEQFF. CDR3 nucleotide sequence: TGTGCCAGCAGCGTAGTGGGCTGGCCGTCCTACAATGAGCAGTTCTTC. The chain recombines TRBV9 with TRBJ2-1, with D unresolved. This CDR3 contains 16 residues. Trimming left V 0 bases short and J 1 base short, with 11 bases between. Germline V gives CDR1 SGDLS, CDR2 YYNGEE.

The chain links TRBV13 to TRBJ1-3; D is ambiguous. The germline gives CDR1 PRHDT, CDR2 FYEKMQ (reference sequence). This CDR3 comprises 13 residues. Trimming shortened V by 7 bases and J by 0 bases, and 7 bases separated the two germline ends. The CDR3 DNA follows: TGTGCCAGCAAGGGTTTCTCTGGAAACACCATATATTTT. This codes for CASKGFSGNTIYF.

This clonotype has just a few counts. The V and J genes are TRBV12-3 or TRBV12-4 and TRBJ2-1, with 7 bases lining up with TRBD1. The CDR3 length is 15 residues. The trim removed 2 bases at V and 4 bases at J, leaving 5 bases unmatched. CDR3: CASSLPRDRYNEQFF. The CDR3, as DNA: TGTGCCAGCAGTTTACCCCGGGACAGATACAATGAGCAGTTCTTC.

CDR3 bases: TGTGCCAGCAGTTACTCGGCAGGGGCTGAAGCTTTCTTT. It encodes CASSYSAGAEAFF. The rearrangement uses TRBV6-6 and TRBJ1-1; a possible D gene is TRBD1 (6 bases). V lost 0 bases to trimming and J lost 6 bases, with 8 bases between them. The germline gives CDR1 MNHNY, CDR2 SVGAGI (reference sequence). The CDR3 length is 13 residues.

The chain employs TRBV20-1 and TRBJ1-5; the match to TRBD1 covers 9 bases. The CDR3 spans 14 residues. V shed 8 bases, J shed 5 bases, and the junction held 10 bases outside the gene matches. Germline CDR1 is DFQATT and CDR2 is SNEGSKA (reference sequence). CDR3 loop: CSLGQGAVDQPQHF. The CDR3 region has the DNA TGCAGTCTGGGACAGGGCGCCGTAGATCAGCCCCAGCATTTT.